The clone carrying this T cell receptor (beta chain) was detected a few times. Its target is not known. This record comes from a study of T cells after yellow fever vaccination. Overall study: Each low-cell-number fraction was prepared by means of SMART-Seq v4 Ultra Low Input.

General study results and limits: On re-exposure, the response was weaker but peaked faster, at day 5 versus 15. Bulk-population clonotypes that are abundant could appear as contaminants in FACS-sorted repertoires.

Trimming stripped 6 bases from V and 7 bases from J, with 19 bases between. There are 14 residues in the CDR3. Germline CDR1 is SGHKS and CDR2 is YYEKEE (reference sequence). A single record per CDR3 protein comes from TCRdb applying MiXCR to the 5' RACE reads. The sample has 400,000 or so distinct CDR3 sequences; approximately 10% are singletons. The gene calls are TRBV5-5 and TRBJ1-1; tentatively, D is TRBD1 (5 bases). The specimen comprised PBMCs, sampled on the day of the first yellow fever vaccination. The clonotype originates from a man between 18 and 35 years old who received the YFV17D yellow fever vaccine. CDR3 amino acids: CASTAAGGGGEAFF. The DNA for the CDR3 is TGTGCCAGCACAGCAGCTGGGGGTGGAGGTGAAGCTTTCTTT. The entire variable domain, with the rest obtained from reference TRBV5-5 and TRBJ1-1, is as follows: DAGVTQSPTHLIKTRGQQVTLRCSPISGHKSVSWYQQVLGQGPQFIFQYYEKEERGRGNFPDRFSARQFPNYSSELNVNALLLGDSALYLCASTAAGGGGEAFFGQGTRLTVV.